The 20 T cell receptor beta chains below all came from one sample that was sequenced in a study of blood T cell repertoires in COVID-19. The method was immunoSEQ multiplex PCR; TCRdb's version includes in-frame clones alone and lacks a portion of them. The sample shows approximately 240,000 clones, more than 80% of them seen only once. Material for sequencing was PBMCs or T cells enriched from blood (not recorded which). These receptors were obtained from a woman under 30 in a cohort exposed to, infected with or recovered from COVID-19 (not recorded which).

The chain carries TRBV3-1 (or the pseudogene TRBV3-2) and TRBJ2-7, with 9 bases that match TRBD2. The germline V gene encodes CDR1 LGHDT and CDR2 YNNKEL (reference sequence). The CDR3 extends over 15 amino acids. V dropped 4 bases and J dropped 7; count of bases not matched to a gene: 11. The CDR3: CASSPNRAGGEEQYF. DNA of the CDR3: TGTGCCAGCAGCCCCAACCGAGCGGGAGGAGAAGAGCAGTACTTC.

The chain is built from TRBV18 and TRBJ1-1; D gene uncertain. This CDR3 region has 14 residues. CDR1 and CDR2 from the germline V gene are KGHSH and LQKENI. Trimming took off 6 bases at V and 2 bases at J, with 13 bases between the two ends. The CDR3 sequence is CASSRERVNTEAFF. As DNA, the CDR3 is TGTGCCAGCTCGAGGGAACGGGTAAACACTGAAGCTTTCTTT.

The chain carries TRBV23-1 and TRBJ2-1; 7 positions match TRBD1. TRBV23-1 is designated an ORF whose function remains uncertain. The V gene end was trimmed by 4 bases and the J gene end by 1 base; junction bases not matched to a gene: 4. This CDR3 region has 15 residues. CDR3: CASSLDRASYNEQFF. The CDR3 coding sequence is TGCGCCAGCAGTCTTGACAGGGCATCCTACAATGAGCAGTTCTTC.

This clone was seen only once. The rearrangement links TRBV5-1 to TRBJ1-1; TRBD1 might be the D (5 bases). This CDR3 region has 15 residues. V was trimmed by 4 bases and J by 1 base, leaving 14 bases between them. Germline V gene lookup returns CDR1 SGHRS and CDR2 YFSETQ. In nucleotides, the CDR3 is TGCGCCAGCAGCCGCGGACCCCAGGGGAACACTGAAGCTTTCTTT. Amino acids: CASSRGPQGNTEAFF. Full variable domain (remainder filled in from reference TRBV5-1 and TRBJ1-1): KAGVTQTPRYLIKTRGQQVTLSCSPISGHRSVSWYQQTPGQGLQFLFEYFSETQRNKGNFPGRFSGRQFSNSRSEMNVSTLELGDSALYLCASSRGPQGNTEAFFGQGTRLTVV.

The CDR3 nucleotides are TGTGCCAGCAGTGGCCAAGGGGATACTGAAGCTTTCTTT. Its translation: CASSGQGDTEAFF. This rearrangement joins TRBV2 to TRBJ1-1; TRBD1 might be the D (5 bases). Trimming cost V 4 bases and J 5 bases, with 11 bases left between them. CDR1 and CDR2 (germline): SNHLY, FYNNEI. This CDR3 has 13 amino acids.

The genes are TRBV5-1 and TRBJ2-1, with D unresolved. From germline, CDR1 is SGHRS and CDR2 YFSETQ. The CDR3 is made up of 12 amino acids. V lost 0 bases and J 9 bases, leaving 7 bases between the germline ends. Here the CDR3 reads CASSLGSVEQFF. In DNA, the CDR3 is TGCGCCAGCAGCTTGGGGTCGGTTGAGCAGTTCTTC.

The chain employs TRBV6-2 or TRBV6-3 and TRBJ1-5, with TRBD1 identical over 7 bases. The germline CDR1 and CDR2 sequences are MNHEY and SVGEGT. The trim removed 5 bases at V and 4 bases at J, leaving 5 bases unmatched. The CDR3 is 14 residues long. CDR3 DNA sequence: TGTGCCAGCAGTCGACAGGGTGGGAATCAGCCCCAGCATTTT. The encoded protein is CASSRQGGNQPQHF.

The chain carries TRBV2 and TRBJ1-3, with D maybe TRBD1 (6 bases). The CDR3 is 14 amino acids. CDR1 and CDR2 from the germline V gene are SNHLY and FYNNEI. Trimming left V 11 bases short and J 4 bases short, with 18 bases between. This CDR3 reads CAGGMASGGNTIYF. In nucleotides, the CDR3 is TGTGCCGGGGGCATGGCCTCGGGGGGAAACACCATATATTTT.

The chain links TRBV28 to TRBJ2-5; 7 bases fit TRBD1. The CDR3 is 14 residues long. Germline loops: CDR1 MDHEN, CDR2 SYDVKM. Trimming at V came to 3 bases and at J to 1 base, leaving 2 bases not matched to a gene. The CDR3 DNA reads TGTGCCAGCAGTTTCGGGACAGTCCAAGAGACCCAGTACTTC. It yields the protein CASSFGTVQETQYF.

This clone came up a few times. The chain couples TRBV5-1 to TRBJ2-5; TRBD1 matches 7 bases. The ends lost 4 bases at V and 2 bases at J; junction bases unmatched: 5. This CDR3 has 14 residues. Germline V gives CDR1 SGHRS, CDR2 YFSETQ. The CDR3 is CASSAIQGQETQYF. The CDR3 coding sequence is TGCGCCAGCAGCGCCATACAGGGGCAAGAGACCCAGTACTTC.

The J gene is TRBJ1-2, the V gene TRBV3-1 (or the pseudogene TRBV3-2); 7 positions agree with TRBD1. The CDR3 is 16 residues long. CDR1 LGHDT and CDR2 YNNKEL come from the germline V gene (reference sequence). The V and J ends lost 4 bases and 4 bases, in that order; junction bases with no gene match: 12. The DNA for the CDR3 is TGTGCCAGCAGCCTCCTTGGGACAGAGAGAACCTATGGCTACACCTTC. It is translated as CASSLLGTERTYGYTF.

The chain joins TRBV2 to TRBJ2-5; the match to TRBD1 covers 7 bases. CDR1 is SNHLY and CDR2 is FYNNEI in the germline V gene. Trimming cost V 3 bases and J 4 bases; bases outside gene matches: 2. The CDR3 covers 13 residues. CDR3 DNA: TGTGCCAGCAGTGACAGGGGGAGAGAGACCCAGTACTTC. Its translation is CASSDRGRETQYF.

This chain connects TRBV9 to TRBJ1-6, with no clear D. The CDR3 spans 16 residues. Trimming removed 2 bases from V and 10 bases from J, with 19 bases in between. Germline V gene lookup returns CDR1 SGDLS and CDR2 YYNGEE. The CDR3 nucleotides are TGTGCCAGCAGCGTCGATAGGGAGGGAAAGGGATCACCCCTCCACTTT. Amino acid sequence: CASSVDREGKGSPLHF. The entire variable domain, with the rest obtained from reference TRBV9 and TRBJ1-6, is as follows: DSGVTQTPKHLITATGQRVTLRCSPRSGDLSVYWYQQSLDQGLQFLIQYYNGEERAKGNILERFSAQQFPDLHSELNLSSLELGDSALYFCASSVDREGKGSPLHFGNGTRLTVT.

The genes are TRBV5-1 and TRBJ2-3; weak D call: TRBD2 (6 bases). The CDR3 covers 16 residues. Trimming removed 4 bases from V and 4 bases from J, with 19 bases in between. CDR1 and CDR2 from the germline V gene are SGHRS and YFSETQ. In nucleotides, the CDR3 is TGCGCCAGCAGCCCGTGGACCCCATGGGGGGCAGATACGCAGTATTTT. It yields the protein CASSPWTPWGADTQYF.

This CDR3 reads CASSYRMDNSPLHF. The CDR3 DNA reads as TGTGCCAGCAGTTACAGGATGGATAATTCACCCCTCCACTTT. This sequence joins TRBV27 and TRBJ1-6; tentatively, D is TRBD1 (5 bases). CDR1 is MNHEY and CDR2 is SMNVEV in the germline V gene (reference sequence). This CDR3 contains 14 residues. V lost 4 bases, J lost 5 bases, and 9 bases lay in between.

V and J are TRBV28 and TRBJ1-2; D is perhaps TRBD1 (6 bases). V lost 6 bases, J lost 4 bases, and 15 bases lay in between. Looked up from germline, CDR1 is MDHEN and CDR2 is SYDVKM. There are 14 residues in the CDR3. The CDR3 loop is CASSPQGLGYGYTF. CDR3 sequence (DNA): TGTGCCAGCAGCCCCCAGGGGTTAGGCTATGGCTACACCTTC.

V and J are TRBV13 and TRBJ2-3; D possibly corresponds to TRBD2 (6 bases). This CDR3 has 13 amino acids. Germline-derived CDR1 and CDR2 are PRHDT and FYEKMQ (reference sequence). V shed 2 bases and J shed 7 bases, with 10 bases lying between them. The CDR3 DNA is TGTGCCAGCAGCTTATCTGGAGGGAATACGCAGTATTTT. This sequence encodes CASSLSGGNTQYF.

The J gene is TRBJ2-7, the V gene TRBV4-1; maybe TRBD1 (6 bases). V lost 0 bases to trimming and J lost 1 base, with 7 bases between them. The CDR3 runs to 14 residues. Germline CDR1 is MGHRA and CDR2 is YSYEKL. For the CDR3, the DNA is TGCGCCAGCAGCCAAGATGGGACATCCTACGAGCAGTACTTC. As protein: CASSQDGTSYEQYF.

This sequence joins TRBV2 and TRBJ1-1; D perhaps matches TRBD1 (5 bases). Trimming stripped 8 bases from V and 4 bases from J, with 14 bases between. CDR1 is SNHLY and CDR2 is FYNNEI in the germline V gene. This CDR3 region has 13 residues. This CDR3 is CASCGDAVTEAFF. The CDR3 region has the DNA TGTGCCAGCTGCGGGGACGCGGTCACTGAAGCTTTCTTT.

This chain connects TRBV5-5 to TRBJ1-1, with D unclear. Germline-derived CDR1 and CDR2 are SGHKS and YYEKEE (reference sequence). The CDR3 loop spans 13 amino acids. Trimming took 2 bases from V and 1 from J, leaving 6 bases between them. The CDR3 nucleotides read TGTGCCAGCAGCTTTTCCGGGAACACTGAAGCTTTCTTT. Protein product: CASSFSGNTEAFF.